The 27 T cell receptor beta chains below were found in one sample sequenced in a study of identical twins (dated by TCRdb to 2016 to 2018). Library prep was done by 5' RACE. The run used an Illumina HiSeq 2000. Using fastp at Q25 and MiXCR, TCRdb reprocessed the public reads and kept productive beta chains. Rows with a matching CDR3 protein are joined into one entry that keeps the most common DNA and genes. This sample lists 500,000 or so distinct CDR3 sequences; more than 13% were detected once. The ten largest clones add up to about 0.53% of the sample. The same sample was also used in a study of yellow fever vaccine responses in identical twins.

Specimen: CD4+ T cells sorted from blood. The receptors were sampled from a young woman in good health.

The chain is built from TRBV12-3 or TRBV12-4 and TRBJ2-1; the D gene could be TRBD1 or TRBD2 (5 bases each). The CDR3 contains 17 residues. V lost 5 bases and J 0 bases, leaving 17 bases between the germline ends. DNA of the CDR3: TGTGCCAGCAGTGGGACCGGGACGGTGAGCTCCTACAATGAGCAGTTCTTC. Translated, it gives CASSGTGTVSSYNEQFF.

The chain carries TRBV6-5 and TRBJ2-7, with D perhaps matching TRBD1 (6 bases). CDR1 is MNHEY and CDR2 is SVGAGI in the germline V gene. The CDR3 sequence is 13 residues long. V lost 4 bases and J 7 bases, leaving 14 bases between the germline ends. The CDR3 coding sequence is TGTGCCAGCAGTTCGGGACACCGTTTGGAGCAGTACTTC. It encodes CASSSGHRLEQYF.

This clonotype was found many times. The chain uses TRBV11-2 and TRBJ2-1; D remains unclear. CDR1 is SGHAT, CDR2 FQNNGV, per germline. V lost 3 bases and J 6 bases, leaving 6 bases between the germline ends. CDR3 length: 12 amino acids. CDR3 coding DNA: TGTGCCAGCAGCTTCTGGGGCAATGAGCAGTTCTTC. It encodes CASSFWGNEQFF.

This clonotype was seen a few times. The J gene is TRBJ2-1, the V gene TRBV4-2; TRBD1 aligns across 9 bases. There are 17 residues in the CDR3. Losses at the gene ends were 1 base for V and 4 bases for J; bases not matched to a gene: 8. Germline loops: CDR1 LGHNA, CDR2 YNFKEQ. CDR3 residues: CASSQGAQGAMYNEQFF. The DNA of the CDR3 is TGTGCCAGCAGCCAAGGGGCACAGGGGGCCATGTACAATGAGCAGTTCTTC.

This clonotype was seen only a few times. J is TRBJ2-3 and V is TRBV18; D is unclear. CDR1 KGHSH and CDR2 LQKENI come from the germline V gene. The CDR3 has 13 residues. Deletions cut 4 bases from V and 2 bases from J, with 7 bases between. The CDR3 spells CASSLMITDTQYF. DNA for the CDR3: TGTGCCAGCTCACTGATGATCACAGATACGCAGTATTTT.

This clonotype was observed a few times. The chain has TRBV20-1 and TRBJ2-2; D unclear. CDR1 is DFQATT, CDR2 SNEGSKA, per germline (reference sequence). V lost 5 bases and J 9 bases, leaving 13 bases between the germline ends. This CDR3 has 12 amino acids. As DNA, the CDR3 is TGCAGTGCTTATCAGAACGAGAGGGAGCTGTTTTTT. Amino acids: CSAYQNERELFF.

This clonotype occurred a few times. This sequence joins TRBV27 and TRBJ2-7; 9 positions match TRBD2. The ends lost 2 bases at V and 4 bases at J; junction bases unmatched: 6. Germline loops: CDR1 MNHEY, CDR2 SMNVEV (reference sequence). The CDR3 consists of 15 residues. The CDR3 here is CASSLVSGGEYEQYF. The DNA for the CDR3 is TGTGCCAGCAGTTTAGTTAGCGGGGGTGAATACGAGCAGTACTTC.

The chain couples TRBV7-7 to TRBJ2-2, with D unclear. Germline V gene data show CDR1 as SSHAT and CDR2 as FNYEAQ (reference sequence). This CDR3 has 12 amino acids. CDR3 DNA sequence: TGTGTCTGCCGGCAGGACACCGGGGAGCTGTTTTTT. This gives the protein CVCRQDTGELFF.

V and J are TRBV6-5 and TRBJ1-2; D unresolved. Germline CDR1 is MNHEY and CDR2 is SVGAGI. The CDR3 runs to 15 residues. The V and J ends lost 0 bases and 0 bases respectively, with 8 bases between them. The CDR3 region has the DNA TGTGCCAGCAGTTACTCGCCGGATTCTAACTATGGCTACACCTTC. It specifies CASSYSPDSNYGYTF.

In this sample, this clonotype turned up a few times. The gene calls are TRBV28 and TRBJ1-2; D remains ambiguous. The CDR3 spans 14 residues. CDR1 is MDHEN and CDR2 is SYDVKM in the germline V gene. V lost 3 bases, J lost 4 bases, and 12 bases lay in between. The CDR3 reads CASSLVGFSYGYTF. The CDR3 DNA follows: TGTGCCAGCAGTTTGGTAGGATTCTCCTATGGCTACACCTTC.

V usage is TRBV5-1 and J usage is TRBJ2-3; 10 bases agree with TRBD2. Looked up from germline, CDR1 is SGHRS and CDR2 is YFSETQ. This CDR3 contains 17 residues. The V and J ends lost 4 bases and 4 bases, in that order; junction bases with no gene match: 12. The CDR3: CASSRGPLAGDSDTQYF. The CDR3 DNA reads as TGCGCCAGCAGCCGGGGTCCTCTAGCGGGGGATTCAGATACGCAGTATTTT.

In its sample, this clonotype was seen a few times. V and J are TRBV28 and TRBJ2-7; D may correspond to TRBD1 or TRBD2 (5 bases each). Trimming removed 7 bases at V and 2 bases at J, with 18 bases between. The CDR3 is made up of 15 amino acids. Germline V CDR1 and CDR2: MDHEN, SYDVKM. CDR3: CASKSGTPTPYEQYF. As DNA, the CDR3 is TGTGCCAGCAAATCCGGGACGCCAACACCCTACGAGCAGTACTTC.

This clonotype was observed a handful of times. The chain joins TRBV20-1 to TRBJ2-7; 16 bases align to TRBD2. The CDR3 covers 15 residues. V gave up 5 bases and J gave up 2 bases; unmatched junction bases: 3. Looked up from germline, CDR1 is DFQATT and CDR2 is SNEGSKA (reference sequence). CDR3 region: CSALGTSGRAYEQYF. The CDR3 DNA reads TGCAGTGCTCTGGGGACTAGCGGGAGGGCCTACGAGCAGTACTTC.

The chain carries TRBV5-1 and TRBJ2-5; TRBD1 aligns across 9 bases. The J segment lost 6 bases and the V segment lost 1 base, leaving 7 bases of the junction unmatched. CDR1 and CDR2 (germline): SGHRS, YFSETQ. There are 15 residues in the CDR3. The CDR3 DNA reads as TGCGCCAGCAGCTTGTCGGGACAGGGTGTGAAGACCCAGTACTTC. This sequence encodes CASSLSGQGVKTQYF.

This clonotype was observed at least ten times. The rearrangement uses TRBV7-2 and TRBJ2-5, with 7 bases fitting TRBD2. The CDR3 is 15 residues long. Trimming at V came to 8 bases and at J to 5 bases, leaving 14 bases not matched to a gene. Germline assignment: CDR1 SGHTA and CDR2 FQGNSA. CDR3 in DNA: TGTGCCAGCGTCCCCCGGGGAGGGTATTATGAGACCCAGTACTTC. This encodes CASVPRGGYYETQYF.

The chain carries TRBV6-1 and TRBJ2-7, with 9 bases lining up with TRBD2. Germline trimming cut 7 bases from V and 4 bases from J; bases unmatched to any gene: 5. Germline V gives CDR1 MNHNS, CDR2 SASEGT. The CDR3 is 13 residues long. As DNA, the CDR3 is TGTGCCAGCAAAGCGACTAGCGGATACGAGCAGTACTTC. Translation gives CASKATSGYEQYF.

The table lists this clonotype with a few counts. In nucleotides, the CDR3 is TGTGCCAGCAGCTTAGCAGGTGTGGGGTCTATCGTCTACGAGCAGTACTTC. It specifies CASSLAGVGSIVYEQYF. The rearrangement joins TRBV7-4 to TRBJ2-7; the D is unclear. Trimming removed 0 bases from V and 3 bases from J, with 18 bases in between. This CDR3 has 17 residues. Germline V gene sequence: CDR1 SGHVT, CDR2 SQSDAQ.

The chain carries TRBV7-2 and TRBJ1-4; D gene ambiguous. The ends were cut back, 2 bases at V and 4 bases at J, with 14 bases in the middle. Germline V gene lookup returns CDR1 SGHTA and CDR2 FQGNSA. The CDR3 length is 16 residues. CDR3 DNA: TGTGCCAGCAGCTTAAACGGTGCGGGAGTTAATGAAAAACTGTTTTTT. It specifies CASSLNGAGVNEKLFF.

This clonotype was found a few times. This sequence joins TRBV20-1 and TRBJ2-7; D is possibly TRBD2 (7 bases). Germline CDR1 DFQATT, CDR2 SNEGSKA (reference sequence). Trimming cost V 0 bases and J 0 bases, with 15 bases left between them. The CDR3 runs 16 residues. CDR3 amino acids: CSARDTGGRSSYEQYF. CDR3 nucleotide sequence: TGCAGTGCTAGAGATACGGGGGGCCGTAGCTCCTACGAGCAGTACTTC.

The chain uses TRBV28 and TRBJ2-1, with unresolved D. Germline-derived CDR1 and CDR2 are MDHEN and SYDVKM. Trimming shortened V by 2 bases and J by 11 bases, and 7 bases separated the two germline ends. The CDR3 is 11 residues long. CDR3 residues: CASSLGRQQFF. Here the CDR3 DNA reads TGTGCCAGCAGTTTAGGGCGACAGCAGTTCTTC.

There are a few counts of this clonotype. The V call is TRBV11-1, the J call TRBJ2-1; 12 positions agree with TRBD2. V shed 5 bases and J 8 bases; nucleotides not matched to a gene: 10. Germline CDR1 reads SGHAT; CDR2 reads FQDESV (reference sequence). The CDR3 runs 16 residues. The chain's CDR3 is CASSPAPGLAGYEQFF. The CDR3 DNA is TGTGCCAGCAGCCCAGCCCCCGGACTAGCGGGATATGAGCAGTTCTTC.

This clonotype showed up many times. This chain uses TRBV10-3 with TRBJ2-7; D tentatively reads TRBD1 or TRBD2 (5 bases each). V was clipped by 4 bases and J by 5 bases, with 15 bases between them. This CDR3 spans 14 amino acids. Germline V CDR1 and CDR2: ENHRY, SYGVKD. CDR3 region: CAISALAGSDEQYF. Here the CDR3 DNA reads TGTGCCATCAGTGCCCTAGCAGGGTCTGACGAGCAGTACTTC.

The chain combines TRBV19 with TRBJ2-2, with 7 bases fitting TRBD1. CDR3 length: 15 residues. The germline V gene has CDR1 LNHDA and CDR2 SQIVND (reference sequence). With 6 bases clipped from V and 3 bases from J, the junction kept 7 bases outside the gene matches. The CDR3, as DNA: TGTGCCAGTAGCCCGACAGGGTCTTACACCGGGGAGCTGTTTTTT. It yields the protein CASSPTGSYTGELFF.

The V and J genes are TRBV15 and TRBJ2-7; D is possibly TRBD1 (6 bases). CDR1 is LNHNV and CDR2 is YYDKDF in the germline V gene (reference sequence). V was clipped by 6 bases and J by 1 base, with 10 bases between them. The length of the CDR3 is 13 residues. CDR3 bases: TGTGCCACCAGTTACAGGGCTTCCTACGAGCAGTACTTC. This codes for CATSYRASYEQYF.

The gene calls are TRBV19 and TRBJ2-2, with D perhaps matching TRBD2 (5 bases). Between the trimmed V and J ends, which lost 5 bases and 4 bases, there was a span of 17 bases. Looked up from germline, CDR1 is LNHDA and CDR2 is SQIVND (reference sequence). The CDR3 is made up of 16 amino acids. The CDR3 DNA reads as TGTGCCAGTAGTTTGGCCGGGTTCCGGGGCACCGGGGAGCTGTTTTTT. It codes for CASSLAGFRGTGELFF.

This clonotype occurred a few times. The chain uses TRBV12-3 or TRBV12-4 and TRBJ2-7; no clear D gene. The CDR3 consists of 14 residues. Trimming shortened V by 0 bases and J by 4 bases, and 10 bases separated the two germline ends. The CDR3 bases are TGTGCCAGCAGTTTAGCGGGTTCGGAGTACGAGCAGTACTTC. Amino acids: CASSLAGSEYEQYF.

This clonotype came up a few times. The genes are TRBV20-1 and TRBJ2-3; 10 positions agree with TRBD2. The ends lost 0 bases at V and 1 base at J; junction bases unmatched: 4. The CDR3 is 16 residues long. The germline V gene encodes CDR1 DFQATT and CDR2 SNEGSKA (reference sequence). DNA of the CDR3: TGCAGTGCTAGAGATCGACTAGCGGGCCGCACAGATACGCAGTATTTT. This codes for CSARDRLAGRTDTQYF.